This T cell receptor beta chain came from a study of blood T cell repertoires in COVID-19. Overall study context: T cells, B-cell-depleted T cells, or PBMCs supplied cDNA or gDNA.

TCRdb's copy holds only in-frame clones and misses some; the assay was immunoSEQ multiplex PCR. The data contain a few hundred thousand clones, around 83% of them singletons. V lost 0 bases and J lost 1; bases outside the gene matches: 12. The germline V gene has CDR1 MNHEY and CDR2 SVGEGT. This CDR3 region has 19 residues. The clonotype comes from a man aged 18 to 30 with active or convalescent COVID-19. Input material: peripheral blood. The gene calls are TRBV6-2 or TRBV6-3 and TRBJ2-1, with 7 nucleotides matching TRBD2. CDR3 amino acids: CASSYSTWLAVPSYNEQFF. As DNA, the CDR3 is TGTGCCAGCAGTTACTCGACCTGGCTAGCGGTCCCTTCCTACAATGAGCAGTTCTTC.